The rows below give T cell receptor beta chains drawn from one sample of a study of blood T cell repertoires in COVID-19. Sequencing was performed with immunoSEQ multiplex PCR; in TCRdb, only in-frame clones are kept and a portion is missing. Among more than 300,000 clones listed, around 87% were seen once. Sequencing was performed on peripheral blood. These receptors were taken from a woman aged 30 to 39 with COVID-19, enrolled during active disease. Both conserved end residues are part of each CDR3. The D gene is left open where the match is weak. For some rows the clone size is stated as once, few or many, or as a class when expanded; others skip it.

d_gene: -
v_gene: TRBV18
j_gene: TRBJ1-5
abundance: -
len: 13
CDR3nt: TGTGCCAGCTCACCAGGACAGAATCAGCCCCAGCATTTT
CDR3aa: CASSPGQNQPQHF

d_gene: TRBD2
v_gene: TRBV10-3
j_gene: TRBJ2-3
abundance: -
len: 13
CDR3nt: TGTGCCATCAGGCGAGGGGAGGGAGATACGCAGTATTTT
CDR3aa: CAIRRGEGDTQYF

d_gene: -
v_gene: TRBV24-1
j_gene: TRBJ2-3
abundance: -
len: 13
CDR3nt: TGTGCCACCAAGAACGTCGGGGGAGATACGCAGTATTTT
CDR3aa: CATKNVGGDTQYF

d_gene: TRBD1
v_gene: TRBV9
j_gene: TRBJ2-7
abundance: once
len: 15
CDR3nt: TGTGCCAGCAGCGCAGGGACAGGTCCTAACTACGAGCAGTACTTC
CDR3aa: CASSAGTGPNYEQYF

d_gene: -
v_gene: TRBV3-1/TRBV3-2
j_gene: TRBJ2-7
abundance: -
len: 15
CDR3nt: TGTGCCAGCAGCCAAGGTTCAGGGAACTCCTACGAGCAGTACTTC
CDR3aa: CASSQGSGNSYEQYF

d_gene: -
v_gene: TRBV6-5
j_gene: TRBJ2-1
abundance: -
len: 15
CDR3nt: TGTGCCAGCAGTTCACCCGGAGAGGGTCGGAATGAGCAGTTCTTC
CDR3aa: CASSSPGEGRNEQFF

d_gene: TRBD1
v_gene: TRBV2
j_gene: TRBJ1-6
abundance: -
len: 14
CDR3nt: TGTGCCAGCAGTCGACAGGGAAATAATTCACCCCTCCACTTT
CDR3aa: CASSRQGNNSPLHF

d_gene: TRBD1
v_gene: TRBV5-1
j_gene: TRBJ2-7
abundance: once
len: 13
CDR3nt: TGCGCCAGCAGCGGGCAGGGGGTTGACGAGCAGTACTTC
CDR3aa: CASSGQGVDEQYF

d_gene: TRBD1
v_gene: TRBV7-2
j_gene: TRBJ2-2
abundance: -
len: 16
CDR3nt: TGTGCCAGCAGCTCAGGGACAGCTAAATACACCGGGGAGCTGTTTTTT
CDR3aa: CASSSGTAKYTGELFF

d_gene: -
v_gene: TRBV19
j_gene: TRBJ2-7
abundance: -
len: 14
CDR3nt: TGTGCCAGTAGTCCCCCACTAGCACACGACGAGCAGTACTTC
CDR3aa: CASSPPLAHDEQYF